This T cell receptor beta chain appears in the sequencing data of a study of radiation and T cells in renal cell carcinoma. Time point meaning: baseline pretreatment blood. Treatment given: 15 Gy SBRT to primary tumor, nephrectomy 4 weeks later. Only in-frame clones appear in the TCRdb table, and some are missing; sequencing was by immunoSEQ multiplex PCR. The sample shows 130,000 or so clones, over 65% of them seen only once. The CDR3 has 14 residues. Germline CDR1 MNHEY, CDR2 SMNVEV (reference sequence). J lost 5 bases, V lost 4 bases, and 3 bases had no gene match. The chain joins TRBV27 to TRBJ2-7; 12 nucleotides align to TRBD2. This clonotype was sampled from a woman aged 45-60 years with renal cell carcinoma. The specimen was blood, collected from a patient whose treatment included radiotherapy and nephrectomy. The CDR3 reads CASSWTSGNHEQYF. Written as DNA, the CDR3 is TGTGCCAGCAGTTGGACTAGCGGGAACCACGAGCAGTACTTC.